This T cell receptor (beta chain) was captured in a study of shared clonotypes between healthy human individuals. Healthy HIV-negative adults with no recent acute infections or vaccinations were recruited as donors. Repertoires were generated with immunoSEQ multiplex PCR, while TCRdb's copy carries only in-frame clones and drops some. The table lists 550,000 to 850,000 clones, roughly 70% of them singletons. V shed 5 bases and J 9 bases; nucleotides not matched to a gene: 10. The CDR3 loop spans 16 amino acids. CDR1 SNHLY and CDR2 FYNNEI come from the germline V gene. Sequencing was performed on memory CD4+ T cells sorted from blood. Subset of the sample: CD45RA-negative fraction. The chain is built from TRBV2 and TRBJ2-1; 13 bases agree with TRBD2. This receptor was identified in a woman under 40 in good health. CDR3 sequence (DNA): TGTGCCAGCAGTCAAGGACTAGCGGGAGCGGCGGTTGAGCAGTTCTTC. Its protein is CASSQGLAGAAVEQFF.